This TCR beta chain was retrieved from a study of T cell responses to AZD1222 COVID-19 vaccine. The method was immunoSEQ multiplex PCR; TCRdb's version includes in-frame clones alone and lacks a portion of them. The table lists roughly 77,000 clones, roughly nine tenths of them singletons, with around 5.1% in the top ten. This clone has only a few counts. CDR1 SGHNT and CDR2 YYREEE come from the germline V gene (reference sequence). The CDR3 spans 15 residues. V shed 3 bases and J shed 6 bases, with 18 bases lying between them. The sequence derives from an adult who received the AZD1222 COVID-19 vaccine. This material consisted of peripheral blood, taken 28 days after the second AZD1222 dose. This chain joins TRBV5-4 and TRBJ1-2; unclear D gene. CDR3 DNA sequence: TGTGCCAGCAGCTCCCCAATGGGCGAAGGGAATGGCTACACCTTC. Translation gives CASSSPMGEGNGYTF.